This TCR beta chain came from a study of T cell responses to AZD1222 COVID-19 vaccine. Study-level results: Among those given AZD1222, only six were seropositive at baseline. Clonal diversity was possibly underestimated; the donors were predominantly white British and more often female. A rise in Spike-specific TCR breadth and depth followed two AZD1222 doses. Reports indicate that nearly half of spike-specific TCRs are directed at unmutated variant regions.

The germline V gene has CDR1 SGHVS and CDR2 FNYEAQ. There are 15 residues in the CDR3. With 1 base removed from V and 1 base from J, the gap between germline ends came to 10 bases. About this clone: The antigen is not known.

Profiling relied on immunoSEQ multiplex PCR, and the TCRdb table lists in-frame clones only, not all of them. Of about 120,000 clones detected, 80% to 95% appear once; the ten largest clones hold about 4.2%. The material sequenced was peripheral blood, taken on day 0 of MenACWY control vaccination. This TCR came from an adult in good health. This chain links TRBV7-6 with TRBJ1-1, with TRBD1 as a possible D gene (5 bases). The CDR3 loop is CASSLGGVTNTEAFF. In DNA, the CDR3 is TGTGCCAGCAGCTTAGGAGGGGTCACGAACACTGAAGCTTTCTTT.